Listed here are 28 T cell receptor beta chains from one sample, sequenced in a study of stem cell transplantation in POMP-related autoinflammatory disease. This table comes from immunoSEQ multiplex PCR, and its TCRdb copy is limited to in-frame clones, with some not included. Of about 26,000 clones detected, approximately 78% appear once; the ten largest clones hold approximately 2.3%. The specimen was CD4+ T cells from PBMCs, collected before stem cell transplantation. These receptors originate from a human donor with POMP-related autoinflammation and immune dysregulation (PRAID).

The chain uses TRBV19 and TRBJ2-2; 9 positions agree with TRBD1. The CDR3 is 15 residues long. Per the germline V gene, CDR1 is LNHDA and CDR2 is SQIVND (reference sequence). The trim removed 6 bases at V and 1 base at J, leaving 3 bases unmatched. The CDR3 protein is CASRRGQGNTGELFF. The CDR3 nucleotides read TGTGCCAGTAGAAGGGGACAGGGGAACACCGGGGAGCTGTTTTTT.

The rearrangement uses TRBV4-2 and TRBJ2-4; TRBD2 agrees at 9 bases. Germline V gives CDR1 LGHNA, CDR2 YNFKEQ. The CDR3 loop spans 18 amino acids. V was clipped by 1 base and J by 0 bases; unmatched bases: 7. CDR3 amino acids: CASSQVYAGGLAKNIQYF. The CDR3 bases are TGTGCCAGCAGCCAAGTGTATGCGGGGGGGCTAGCCAAAAACATTCAGTACTTC.

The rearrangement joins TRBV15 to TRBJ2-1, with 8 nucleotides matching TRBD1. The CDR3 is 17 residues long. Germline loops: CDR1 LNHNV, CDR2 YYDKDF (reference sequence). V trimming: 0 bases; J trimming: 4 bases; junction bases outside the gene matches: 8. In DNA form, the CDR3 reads TGTGCCACCAGCAGAGATCTGCAACAGGGGGGATACAATGAGCAGTTCTTC. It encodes CATSRDLQQGGYNEQFF.

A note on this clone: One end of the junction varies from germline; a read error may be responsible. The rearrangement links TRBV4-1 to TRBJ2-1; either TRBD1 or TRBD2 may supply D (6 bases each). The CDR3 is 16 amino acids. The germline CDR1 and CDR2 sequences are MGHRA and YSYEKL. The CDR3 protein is CASSQPAERRGYEQFF. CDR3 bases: TGCGCCAGCAGCCAACCAGCCGAGCGGAGGGGGTATGAACAGTTCTTC.

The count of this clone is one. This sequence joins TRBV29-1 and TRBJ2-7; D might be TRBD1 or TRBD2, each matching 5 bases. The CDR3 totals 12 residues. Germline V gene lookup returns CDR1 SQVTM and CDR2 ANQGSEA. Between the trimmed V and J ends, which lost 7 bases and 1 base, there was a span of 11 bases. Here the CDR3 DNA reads TGCAGCGGAGTAGGGACGTCCTACGAGCAGTACTTC. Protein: CSGVGTSYEQYF.

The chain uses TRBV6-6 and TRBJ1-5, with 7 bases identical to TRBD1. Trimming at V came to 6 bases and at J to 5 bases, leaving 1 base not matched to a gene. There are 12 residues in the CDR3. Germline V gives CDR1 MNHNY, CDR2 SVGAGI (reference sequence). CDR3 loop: CASSQGDQPQHF. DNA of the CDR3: TGTGCCAGCAGCCAGGGGGATCAGCCCCAGCATTTT.

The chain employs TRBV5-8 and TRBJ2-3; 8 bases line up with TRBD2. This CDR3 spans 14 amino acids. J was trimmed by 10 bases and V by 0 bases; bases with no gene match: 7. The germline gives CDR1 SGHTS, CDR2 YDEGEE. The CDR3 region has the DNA TGTGCCAGCAGCTTGGGAGGGTTACTAGCGGCGCAGTATTTT. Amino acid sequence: CASSLGGLLAAQYF. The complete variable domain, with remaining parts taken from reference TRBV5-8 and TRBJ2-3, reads EAGVTQSPTHLIKTRGQQATLRCSPISGHTSVYWYQQALGLGLQFLLWYDEGEERNRGNFPPRFSGRQFPNYSSELNVNALELEDSALYLCASSLGGLLAAQYFGPGTRLTVL.

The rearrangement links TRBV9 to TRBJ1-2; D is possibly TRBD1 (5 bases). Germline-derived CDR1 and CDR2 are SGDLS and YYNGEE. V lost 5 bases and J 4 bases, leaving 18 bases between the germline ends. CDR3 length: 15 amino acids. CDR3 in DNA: TGTGCCAGCAGTGGTGGGACCGCCGAACGCTATGGCTACACCTTC. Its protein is CASSGGTAERYGYTF.

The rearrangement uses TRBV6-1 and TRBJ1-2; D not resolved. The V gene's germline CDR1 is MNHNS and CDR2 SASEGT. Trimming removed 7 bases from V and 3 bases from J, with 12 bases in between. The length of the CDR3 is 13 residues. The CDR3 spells CASTPTYHYGYTF. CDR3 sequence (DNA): TGTGCCAGCACTCCGACGTACCACTATGGCTACACCTTC.

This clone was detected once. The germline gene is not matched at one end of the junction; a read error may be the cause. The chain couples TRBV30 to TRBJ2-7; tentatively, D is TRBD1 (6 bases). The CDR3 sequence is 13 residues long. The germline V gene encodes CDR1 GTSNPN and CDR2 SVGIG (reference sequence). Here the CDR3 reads CAWGHSGAAGNHF. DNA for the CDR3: TGTGCCTGGGGTCACTCAGGGGCGGCAGGGAATCACTTC.

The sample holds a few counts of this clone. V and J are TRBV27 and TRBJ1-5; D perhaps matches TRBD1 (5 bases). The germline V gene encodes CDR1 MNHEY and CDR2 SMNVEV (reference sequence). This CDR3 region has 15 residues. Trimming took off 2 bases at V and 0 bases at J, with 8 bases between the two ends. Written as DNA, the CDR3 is TGTGCCAGCAGTTTAACAGGACGTAGCAATCAGCCCCAGCATTTT. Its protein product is CASSLTGRSNQPQHF.

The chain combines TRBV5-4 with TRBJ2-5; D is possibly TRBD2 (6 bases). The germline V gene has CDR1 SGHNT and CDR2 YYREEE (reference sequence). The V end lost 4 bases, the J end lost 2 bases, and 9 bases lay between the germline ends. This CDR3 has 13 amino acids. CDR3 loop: CASSRSGQETQYF. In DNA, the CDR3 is TGTGCCAGCAGCCGCAGCGGGCAAGAGACCCAGTACTTC.

CDR3 in DNA: TGTGCCAGTAGTAGGACAGTCTACGAGCAGTACTTC. Protein sequence: CASSRTVYEQYF. This sequence joins TRBV19 and TRBJ2-7; D possibly corresponds to TRBD1 (6 bases). Trimming shortened V by 4 bases and J by 3 bases, and 7 bases separated the two germline ends. The CDR3 has 12 residues. Per germline, CDR1 LNHDA and CDR2 SQIVND (reference sequence). The entire variable domain, with the rest obtained from reference TRBV19 and TRBJ2-7, is as follows: DGGITQSPKYLFRKEGQNVTLSCEQNLNHDAMYWYRQDPGQGLRLIYYSQIVNDFQKGDIAEGYSVSREKKESFPLTVTSAQKNPTAFYLCASSRTVYEQYFGPGTRLTVT.

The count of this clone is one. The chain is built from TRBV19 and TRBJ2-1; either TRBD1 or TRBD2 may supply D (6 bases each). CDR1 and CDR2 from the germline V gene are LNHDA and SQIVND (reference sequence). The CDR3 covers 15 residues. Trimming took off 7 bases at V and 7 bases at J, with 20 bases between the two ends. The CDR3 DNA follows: TGTGCCAGTACCCTCGACAGGTCCGGAGGGAATGAGCAGTTCTTC. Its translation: CASTLDRSGGNEQFF.

In nucleotides, the CDR3 is TGTGCCAGCAGTCCCCTCTTGGCAGCGGGACTCAATGAGCAGTTCTTC. Amino acid sequence: CASSPLLAAGLNEQFF. This chain links TRBV28 with TRBJ2-1; 7 positions agree with TRBD2. The CDR3 runs to 16 residues. V lost 5 bases, J lost 6 bases, and 13 bases stayed unmatched. Germline assignment: CDR1 MDHEN and CDR2 SYDVKM.

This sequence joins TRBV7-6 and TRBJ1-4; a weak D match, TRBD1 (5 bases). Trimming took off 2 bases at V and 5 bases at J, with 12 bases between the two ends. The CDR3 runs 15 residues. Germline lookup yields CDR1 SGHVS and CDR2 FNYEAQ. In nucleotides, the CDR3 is TGTGCCAGCAGCTTAATGGGGCCCCCAAATGAAAAACTGTTTTTT. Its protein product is CASSLMGPPNEKLFF.

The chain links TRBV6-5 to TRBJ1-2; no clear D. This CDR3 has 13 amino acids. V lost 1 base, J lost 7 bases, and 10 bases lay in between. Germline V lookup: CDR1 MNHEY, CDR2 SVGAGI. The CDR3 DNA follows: TGTGCCAGCAGTTACTATCCTGGGAGTGGCTACACCTTC. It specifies CASSYYPGSGYTF.

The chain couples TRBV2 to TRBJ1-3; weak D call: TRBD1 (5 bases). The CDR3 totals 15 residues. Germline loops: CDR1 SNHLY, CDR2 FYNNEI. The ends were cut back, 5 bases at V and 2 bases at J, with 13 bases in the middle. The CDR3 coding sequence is TGTGCCAGCAGTTATACAGGTATCCCTGGAAACACCATATATTTT. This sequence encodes CASSYTGIPGNTIYF.

The CDR3 DNA follows: TGCAGTGCTAGAGAAGAGACCCAGTACTTC. Amino acid sequence: CSAREETQYF. V gene TRBV20-1 combines with J gene TRBJ2-5; no clear D gene. V was pared by 0 bases and J by 4 bases, with 0 bases between. This CDR3 spans 10 amino acids. CDR1 is DFQATT, CDR2 SNEGSKA, per germline (reference sequence).

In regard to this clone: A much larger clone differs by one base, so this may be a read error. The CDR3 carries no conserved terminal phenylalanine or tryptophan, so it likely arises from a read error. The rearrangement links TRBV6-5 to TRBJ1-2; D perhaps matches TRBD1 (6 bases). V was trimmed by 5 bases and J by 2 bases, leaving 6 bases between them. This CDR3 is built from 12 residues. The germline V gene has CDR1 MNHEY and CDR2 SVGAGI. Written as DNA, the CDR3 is TGTGCCAGCAGTGACAGGAACTATGGCTACACCCTC. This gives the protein CASSDRNYGYTL.

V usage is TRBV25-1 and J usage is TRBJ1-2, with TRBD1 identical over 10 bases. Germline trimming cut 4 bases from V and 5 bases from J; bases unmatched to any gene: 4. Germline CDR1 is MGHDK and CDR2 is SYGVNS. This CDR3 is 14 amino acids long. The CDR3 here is CASSVTGGGYGYTF. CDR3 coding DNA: TGTGCCAGCAGTGTGACAGGGGGCGGGTATGGCTACACCTTC.

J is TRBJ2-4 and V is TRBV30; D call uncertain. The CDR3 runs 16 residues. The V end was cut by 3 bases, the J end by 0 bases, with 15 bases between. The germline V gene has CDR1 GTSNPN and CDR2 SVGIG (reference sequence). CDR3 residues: CAWRDVRSLAKNIQYF. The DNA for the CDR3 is TGTGCCTGGAGGGACGTCCGGTCTTTAGCCAAAAACATTCAGTACTTC. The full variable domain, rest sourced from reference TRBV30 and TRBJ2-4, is SQTIHQWPATLVQPVGSPLSLECTVEGTSNPNLYWYRQAAGRGLQLLFYSVGIGQISSEVPQNLSASRPQDRQFILSSKKLLLSDSGFYLCAWRDVRSLAKNIQYFGAGTRLSVL.

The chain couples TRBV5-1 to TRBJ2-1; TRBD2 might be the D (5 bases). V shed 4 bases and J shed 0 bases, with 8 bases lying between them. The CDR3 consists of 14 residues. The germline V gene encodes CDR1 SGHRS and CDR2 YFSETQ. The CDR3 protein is CASSDGNSYNEQFF. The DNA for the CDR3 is TGCGCCAGCAGCGACGGGAACTCCTACAATGAGCAGTTCTTC.

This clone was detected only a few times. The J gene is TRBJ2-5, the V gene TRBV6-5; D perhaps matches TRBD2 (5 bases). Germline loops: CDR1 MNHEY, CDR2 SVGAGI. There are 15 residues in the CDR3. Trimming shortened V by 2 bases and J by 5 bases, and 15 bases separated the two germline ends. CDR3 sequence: CASSYSSRARETQYF. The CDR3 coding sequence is TGTGCCAGCAGTTACAGTTCGAGGGCAAGGGAGACCCAGTACTTC.

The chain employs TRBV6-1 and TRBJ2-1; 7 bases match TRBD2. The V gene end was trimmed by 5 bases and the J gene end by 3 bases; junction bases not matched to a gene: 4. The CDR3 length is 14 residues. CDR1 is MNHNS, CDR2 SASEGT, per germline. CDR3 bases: TGTGCCAGCAGTAGGGCTAGCGGCTACAATGAGCAGTTCTTC. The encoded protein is CASSRASGYNEQFF.

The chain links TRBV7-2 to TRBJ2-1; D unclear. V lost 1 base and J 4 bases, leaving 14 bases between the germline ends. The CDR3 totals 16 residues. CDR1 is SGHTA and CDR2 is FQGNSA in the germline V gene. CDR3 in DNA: TGTGCCAGCAGCTTAGTTGGGTGCGCCTCGTACAATGAGCAGTTCTTC. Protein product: CASSLVGCASYNEQFF. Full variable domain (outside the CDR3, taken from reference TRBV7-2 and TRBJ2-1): GAGVSQSPSNKVTEKGKDVELRCDPISGHTALYWYRQSLGQGLEFLIYFQGNSAPDKSGLPSDRFSAERTGGSVSTLTIQRTQQEDSAVYLCASSLVGCASYNEQFFGPGTRLTVL.

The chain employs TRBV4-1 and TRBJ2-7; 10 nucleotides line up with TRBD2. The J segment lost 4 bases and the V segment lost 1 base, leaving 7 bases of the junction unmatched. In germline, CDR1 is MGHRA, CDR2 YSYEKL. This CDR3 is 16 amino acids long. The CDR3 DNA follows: TGCGCCAGCAGCCAAGTCCCTAGCGGGAGTAAGTACGAGCAGTACTTC. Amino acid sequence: CASSQVPSGSKYEQYF.

The CDR3 nucleotides are TGTGCCTGGAGTGTACAGCCTGCAGGCACCTATGGCTACACCTTC. Its translation is CAWSVQPAGTYGYTF. The chain links TRBV30 to TRBJ1-2; D gene unclear. V shed 0 bases and J shed 4 bases, with 15 bases lying between them. The CDR3 sequence is 15 residues long. The V gene's germline CDR1 is GTSNPN and CDR2 SVGIG (reference sequence).